This paragraph reports one T cell receptor beta chain. Its target antigen remains unknown. Base qualities are missing; no much larger clone stands one base away. CDR1 SGHAT and CDR2 FQNNGV are derived from the germline V gene. The CDR3 runs 15 residues from the cysteine to the phenylalanine. Of the read, only the CDR3 DNA is kept; its 45 bases are in frame from base 1. The junction shows trimming of 5 bases on V and 4 bases on J, plus 18 bases between the germline ends. The data were obtained in a study of T cells in Graves' hyperthyroidism and ophthalmopathy (dated by TCRdb to between 2018 and 2021). Regarding the research as a whole: To identify distinguishing TCR V-J signatures, a discovery cohort of roughly 100 patients was used, comprising 43 with Graves' ophthalmopathy and around 60 with stable Graves' hyperthyroidism. The roughly 94 discovery patients were randomly split 7:3 into training and test sets. Prospective prediction of ophthalmopathy was tested in an independent validation cohort consisting of roughly 20 hyperthyroidism patients and 15 to 17 patients who later progressed to ophthalmopathy. The paper reports TCR Vbeta CDR3 sequencing of roughly 140 peripheral blood samples: 43 ophthalmopathy, about 75 hyperthyroidism and about 17 progressor patients. Once sampling was done, hyperthyroidism patients were given methimazole at a starting dose of 30 mg daily, whereas ophthalmopathy patients were given high-dose intravenous methylprednisolone. Thyroid tissue and blood T-cell repertoires from over 5 Graves' hyperthyroidism patients were also compared in the study.

General conclusions and limits of the study: Most expanded thyroid clonotypes (frequency above 0.001) were also found in blood, which suggests that blood repertoires may mirror thyroid immune responses. Sample size was not statistically predetermined, and blinding of investigators to group allocation was not performed. In validation, progression to ophthalmopathy was predicted by the model with 70% to 71% sensitivity and 72% to 85% specificity, a median of approximately 7.1 months before onset. Ophthalmopathy was separated from stable hyperthyroidism by a 13 V-J signature model, with 85% to 90% sensitivity and about 81% specificity obtained in cross-validation and 80%/75% obtained in testing.

The study excluded patients with uncontrolled infections, other autoimmune diseases, pregnancy or lactation. Diagnoses were established on the basis of clinical symptoms, serum thyroxine and TRAb, thyroid ultrasound, and orbital computed tomography. Trizol reagent was used to extract total RNA, and RNA quality was then checked on an Agilent 2100 Bioanalyzer. TCR beta CDR3 regions were amplified from RNA transcripts. The first round of RT-PCR for the TCR CDR3 was performed with the HTBI primer set and the Qiagen OneStep RT-PCR kit. A second multiplex PCR round built the libraries, followed by size selection and purification. The libraries were sequenced on an Illumina HiSeq2000 using paired-end 100 bp reads. In the original analysis: SOAPnuke was used to process the raw data, throwing out any read that contained adapters or uncalled bases, had a mean Phred below 15, or lacked an exact constant-primer or identifier match. COPE v1.2.5 was used to merge high-quality paired reads, and clonotypes were defined as unique nucleotide sequences. MiTCR v1.1 was used to align the clonotypes against IMGT TRBV, TRBD and TRBJ reference segments. The analysis was restricted to V-J combinations with a frequency above 0.0001, which together covered 99.2% of the repertoires. A TCS score was defined as the ratio of F50 (clonal expansion) to E x V (chaos), with BLOSUM62-based TCRdist applied between CDR3 peptides within each V-J. Welch's t-statistics and random forest reduced around 520 V-J features to around 14, which were used in a naive Bayes classifier (R e1071). The similarity between thyroid and blood repertoires was quantified using the Morisita-Horn index. TCRdb reprocessing: public reads trimmed at Q25 with fastp, clones called with MiXCR, in-frame beta chains kept. Here each entry gathers all rows of one CDR3 protein and keeps the most common genes and DNA. The authors' filters were not applied to this entry. The sample contains about 570,000 distinct CDR3 sequences, around 42% of them found a single time. Around 20% of the sample lies in the top ten.

Sequenced input: peripheral blood or thyroid tissue (not recorded which). The source of this sequence is an adult woman with Graves' disease, either hyperthyroidism or ophthalmopathy (not recorded which). Rearrangement joined TRBV11-2 to TRBJ2-7; the D gene assignment is perhaps TRBD1 or TRBD2, with each matching 6 bases. The CDR3 region: CASSLTRGPPYEQYF. Read as DNA, the sequence is TGTGCCAGCAGCCTGACCCGGGGGCCACCTTACGAGCAGTACTTC.